Listed below are T cell receptor beta chains from one sample, sequenced in a study of T-cell memory formation after mild COVID-19. TCRdb called the 5' RACE reads again in MiXCR, with one record for every CDR3 protein. The data hold hundreds of thousands of distinct CDR3 sequences, with roughly 19% observed a single time. Sequenced material: PBMCs or a T cell subset sorted from them (not recorded which). The receptors were gathered from a man younger than 35 who had mild COVID-19 (a few samples of this study predate the infection). Cell type and time point are not known. Both conserved end residues are part of each CDR3. The order of the fields is CDR3 length, V gene, clone size, J gene, D gene, CDR3 protein, CDR3 DNA. A D gene is named only where the DNA matches it firmly. For some rows the clone size is stated as once, few or many, or as a class when expanded; others skip it.

16	TRBV20-1	-	TRBJ2-1	TRBD2	CSARFGLAGLYNEQFF	TGCAGTGCGAGGTTCGGACTAGCGGGGCTCTACAATGAGCAGTTCTTC
13	TRBV25-1	-	TRBJ1-2	TRBD1	CASTRDSAYGYTF	TGTGCCAGCACACGGGACAGCGCCTATGGCTACACCTTC
12	TRBV7-9	-	TRBJ2-7	-	CASSQTGYEQYF	TGTGCCAGCAGCCAGACGGGTTACGAGCAGTACTTC
14	TRBV20-1	once	TRBJ1-2	TRBD1	CSAIPGQGNYGYTF	TGCAGTGCTATTCCGGGACAGGGCAACTATGGCTACACCTTC
13	TRBV20-1	-	TRBJ1-4	-	CSARRYLNEKLFF	TGCAGTGCTAGAAGGTATCTGAATGAAAAACTGTTTTTT
17	TRBV6-6	-	TRBJ1-6	-	CASSYRDTSSYNSPLHF	TGTGCCAGCAGTTACCGGGACACTAGCTCCTATAATTCACCCCTCCACTTT
13	TRBV12-3/TRBV12-4	-	TRBJ2-5	-	CASSFTGLETQYF	TGTGCCAGCAGTTTTACAGGGTTGGAGACCCAGTACTTC
14	TRBV11-2	few	TRBJ1-3	-	CASRTGSSGNTIYF	TGTGCCAGCAGGACTGGGAGCTCTGGAAACACCATATATTTT
14	TRBV7-2	few	TRBJ1-3	-	CASSLVFSGNTIYF	TGTGCCAGCAGCTTAGTGTTCTCTGGAAACACCATATATTTT
11	TRBV20-1	few	TRBJ2-7	TRBD2	CSAGGRFEQYF	TGCAGTGCCGGCGGGAGATTCGAGCAGTACTTC
14	TRBV5-1	few	TRBJ2-1	TRBD1	CASKSTGGYNEQFF	TGCGCCAGCAAATCGACAGGGGGGTACAATGAGCAGTTCTTC
14	TRBV7-9	-	TRBJ1-6	TRBD1	CASSWGQAESPLHF	TGTGCCAGCAGCTGGGGACAGGCGGAGTCACCCCTCCACTTT
14	TRBV23-1	few	TRBJ2-2	-	CASSRSSPGGELFF	TGCGCCAGCAGCCGAAGCTCTCCCGGCGGGGAGCTGTTTTTT
12	TRBV11-1	few	TRBJ1-6	-	CASSAAGSPLHF	TGTGCCAGCAGCGCCGCCGGTTCACCCCTCCACTTT
14	TRBV4-3	few	TRBJ2-4	-	CASSQEGDRDIQYF	TGCGCCAGCAGCCAAGAAGGGGATAGGGACATTCAGTACTTC
11	TRBV28	few	TRBJ1-2	-	CASLGLLGYTF	TGTGCCAGCTTAGGCCTTCTGGGCTACACCTTC
15	TRBV15	-	TRBJ2-7	TRBD1	CATSRERGQGYEQYF	TGTGCCACCAGCAGAGAGAGGGGACAGGGGTACGAGCAGTACTTC
13	TRBV28	few	TRBJ1-5	-	CASTWGSHQPQHF	TGTGCCAGCACCTGGGGCAGTCATCAGCCCCAGCATTTT
13	TRBV6-5	few	TRBJ1-4	-	CASRPFEVEKLFF	TGTGCCAGCAGGCCATTTGAGGTTGAAAAACTGTTTTTT
13	TRBV20-1	-	TRBJ2-5	-	CSALGQNQETQYF	TGCAGTGCTCTCGGACAGAACCAAGAGACCCAGTACTTC
15	TRBV9	-	TRBJ1-1	-	CASSSRGSLNTEAFF	TGTGCCAGCAGCTCGAGAGGCAGCTTGAACACTGAAGCTTTCTTT
13	TRBV6-1	-	TRBJ2-7	-	CASRESGGHEQYF	TGTGCCAGCAGAGAATCCGGGGGTCACGAGCAGTACTTC
13	TRBV6-1	-	TRBJ2-2	TRBD2	CASNPGRAGELFF	TGTGCCAGCAATCCCGGGAGGGCCGGGGAGCTGTTTTTT
15	TRBV11-2	-	TRBJ2-7	TRBD1	CASSYSPGQGYEQYF	TGTGCCAGCAGCTATAGTCCGGGACAGGGGTACGAGCAGTACTTC
13	TRBV21-1	-	TRBJ2-7	-	CASTLTGGYEQYF	TGTGCCAGCACCCTGACGGGCGGGTACGAGCAGTACTTC
14	TRBV4-1	-	TRBJ2-4	-	CASSHRVSKNIQYF	TGCGCCAGCAGCCACAGGGTGTCCAAAAACATTCAGTACTTC
13	TRBV28	-	TRBJ1-1	-	CASSSGTPSQAFF	TGTGCCAGCAGTTCGGGGACTCCTTCACAAGCTTTCTTT
15	TRBV18	-	TRBJ1-1	TRBD1	CASSSDRASRTEAFF	TGTGCCAGCTCGTCGGACAGGGCTTCTCGCACTGAAGCTTTCTTT
14	TRBV10-3	few	TRBJ2-5	-	CAIRDSNRPGTQYF	TGTGCCATCAGGGACAGCAACAGGCCGGGGACCCAGTACTTC
14	TRBV5-1	few	TRBJ2-1	-	CASSLAGSHNEQFF	TGCGCCAGCAGCTTGGCCGGGTCCCACAATGAGCAGTTCTTC
15	TRBV2	-	TRBJ2-5	-	CASSETKWGGETQYF	TGTGCCAGCAGTGAAACCAAATGGGGTGGAGAGACCCAGTACTTC
16	TRBV6-2/TRBV6-3	few	TRBJ2-1	-	CASSYSRLISYNEQFF	TGTGCCAGCAGTTACTCGCGGCTCATTTCCTACAATGAGCAGTTCTTC
12	TRBV12-3/TRBV12-4	few	TRBJ2-4	-	CASSFPQAPQYF	TGTGCCAGCAGTTTCCCGCAGGCCCCTCAGTACTTC
18	TRBV7-9	-	TRBJ1-1	TRBD1	CASSQTRFGQGARGEAFF	TGTGCCAGCAGCCAGACGCGCTTTGGACAGGGGGCGCGGGGTGAAGCTTTCTTT
17	TRBV7-2	-	TRBJ2-1	-	CASSLTRGSPEYNEQFF	TGTGCCAGCAGCCTAACGAGGGGCTCCCCTGAGTACAATGAGCAGTTCTTC
13	TRBV24-1	few	TRBJ2-3	-	CATAARGTDTQYF	TGTGCCACGGCAGCGCGCGGCACAGATACGCAGTATTTT
17	TRBV4-1	many	TRBJ2-1	-	CASSQSPGVGSYNEQFF	TGCGCCAGCAGCCAGTCCCCAGGGGTCGGCTCCTACAATGAGCAGTTCTTC
15	TRBV7-9	-	TRBJ2-3	-	CASSGPTGYTDTQYF	TGTGCCAGCAGCGGCCCCACGGGGTACACAGATACGCAGTATTTT
13	TRBV7-2	few	TRBJ2-3	TRBD2	CASSQRGRDTQYF	TGTGCCAGCAGCCAGCGGGGCCGAGATACGCAGTATTTT
14	TRBV5-1	many	TRBJ2-7	-	CASSLSGYSYEQYF	TGCGCCAGCAGCTTGAGTGGTTACTCCTACGAGCAGTACTTC
13	TRBV12-3/TRBV12-4	-	TRBJ2-1	TRBD2	CASSTTTGTRRFF	TGTGCCAGCAGCACAACGACCGGGACTAGGAGATTCTTC
15	TRBV20-1	-	TRBJ2-1	-	CSAREASQAYNEQFF	TGCAGTGCTAGAGAGGCGAGTCAGGCCTACAATGAGCAGTTCTTC
14	TRBV6-5	-	TRBJ1-1	-	CASRPQGWDTEAFF	TGTGCGAGCAGACCTCAGGGTTGGGACACTGAAGCTTTCTTT
15	TRBV15	few	TRBJ2-2	-	CATSRVRGNTGELFF	TGTGCCACCAGCAGAGTTCGGGGGAACACCGGGGAGCTGTTTTTT
14	TRBV29-1	-	TRBJ2-1	-	CSVAGVQTYNEQFF	TGCAGCGTTGCGGGGGTTCAGACCTACAATGAGCAGTTCTTC
13	TRBV20-1	few	TRBJ1-1	-	CSARPHRETEAFF	TGCAGTGCTAGACCCCACAGGGAAACTGAAGCTTTCTTT
13	TRBV18	-	TRBJ2-5	-	CASSERVGETQYF	TGTGCCAGCTCTGAGAGGGTCGGGGAGACCCAGTACTTC
14	TRBV5-1	many	TRBJ2-3	-	CASSLGLEGDTQYF	TGCGCCAGCAGCTTGGGACTAGAAGGGGATACGCAGTATTTT
15	TRBV7-3	-	TRBJ1-1	-	CASSLYPGMNTEAFF	TGTGCCAGCAGCTTATATCCAGGGATGAACACTGAAGCTTTCTTT
14	TRBV20-1	-	TRBJ2-3	-	CSARGAGNTDTQYF	TGCAGTGCTAGAGGGGCGGGGAACACAGATACGCAGTATTTT